These 13 T cell receptor beta chains were all obtained from the same sample, sequenced in a study of blood T cell repertoires in COVID-19. Sequencing was performed with immunoSEQ multiplex PCR; in TCRdb, only in-frame clones are kept and a portion is missing. The sample has fewer than 130,000 clones; about 88% are singletons. The sample comprised peripheral blood. The receptor source for this set is a human donor in a cohort sampled during active COVID-19.

This clone was seen only once. This chain joins TRBV5-1 and TRBJ1-2; D uncertain. This CDR3 has 15 residues. Between the trimmed V and J ends, which lost 3 bases and 6 bases, there was a span of 18 bases. Germline V gene data show CDR1 as SGHRS and CDR2 as YFSETQ. CDR3 amino acids: CASSSNPGWIDGYTF. The CDR3 coding sequence is TGCGCCAGCAGCTCCAATCCGGGTTGGATCGATGGCTACACCTTC.

The rearrangement links TRBV7-2 to TRBJ2-3, with D perhaps matching TRBD1 (5 bases). The CDR3 has 13 amino acids. Looked up from germline, CDR1 is SGHTA and CDR2 is FQGNSA. V lost 3 bases and J 5 bases, leaving 9 bases between the germline ends. The CDR3 DNA is TGTGCCAGCAGCTTTTCAGGGAAAGATACGCAGTATTTT. Translation: CASSFSGKDTQYF. Supplemented by reference TRBV7-2 and TRBJ2-3, the full variable domain reads GAGVSQSPSNKVTEKGKDVELRCDPISGHTALYWYRQSLGQGLEFLIYFQGNSAPDKSGLPSDRFSAERTGGSVSTLTIQRTQQEDSAVYLCASSFSGKDTQYFGPGTRLTVL.

J is TRBJ2-2 and V is TRBV9; TRBD2 agrees at 8 bases. V shed 2 bases and J 5 bases; nucleotides not matched to a gene: 2. From germline, CDR1 is SGDLS and CDR2 YYNGEE. The CDR3 has 14 amino acids. The CDR3 here is CASSVGGETGELFF. CDR3 bases: TGTGCCAGCAGCGTCGGGGGGGAAACCGGGGAGCTGTTTTTT.

The chain joins TRBV5-1 to TRBJ2-1, with a weak D call TRBD2 (5 bases). The CDR3 is 15 amino acids. V lost 1 base, J lost 1 base, and 9 bases lay in between. Looked up from germline, CDR1 is SGHRS and CDR2 is YFSETQ. For the CDR3, the DNA is TGCGCCAGCAGCTTGAGCGGAATTTCCTACAATGAGCAGTTCTTC. Translating it yields CASSLSGISYNEQFF. The variable domain in full, with the rest retrieved from reference TRBV5-1 and TRBJ2-1, is KAGVTQTPRYLIKTRGQQVTLSCSPISGHRSVSWYQQTPGQGLQFLFEYFSETQRNKGNFPGRFSGRQFSNSRSEMNVSTLELGDSALYLCASSLSGISYNEQFFGPGTRLTVL.

The chain is built from TRBV20-1 and TRBJ1-1; unclear D gene. The CDR3 has 11 residues. Per the germline V gene, CDR1 is DFQATT and CDR2 is SNEGSKA (reference sequence). With 5 bases removed from V and 1 base from J, the gap between germline ends came to 5 bases. CDR3 DNA sequence: TGCAGTGCTTACAGGAACACTGAAGCTTTCTTT. It translates to CSAYRNTEAFF.

The chain has TRBV6-6 and TRBJ2-7, with TRBD1 identical over 8 bases. CDR1 and CDR2 from the germline V gene are MNHNY and SVGAGI (reference sequence). The CDR3 is 14 residues long. Trimming cost V 6 bases and J 0 bases; bases outside gene matches: 4. The CDR3 DNA reads TGTGCCAGCAGCCGACAGGGGAGCTCCTACGAGCAGTACTTC. Amino acids: CASSRQGSSYEQYF.

The rearrangement uses TRBV7-6 and TRBJ2-3; D possibly corresponds to TRBD2 (6 bases). Per germline, CDR1 SGHVS and CDR2 FNYEAQ. Trimming shortened V by 7 bases and J by 2 bases, and 22 bases separated the two germline ends. This CDR3 region has 17 residues. The CDR3 here is CASTLVPRGGDTDTQYF. The CDR3 DNA is TGTGCCAGCACCCTCGTTCCTAGGGGCGGGGACACAGATACGCAGTATTTT.

The J gene is TRBJ2-1, the V gene TRBV24-1; D is undetermined. The CDR3 consists of 17 residues. Trimming cost V 0 bases and J 0 bases, with 11 bases left between them. Germline V CDR1 and CDR2: KGHDR, SFDVKD. This CDR3 reads CATSDLSHPSSYNEQFF. DNA of the CDR3: TGTGCCACCAGTGATTTGAGTCATCCGAGCTCCTACAATGAGCAGTTCTTC.

This sequence joins TRBV7-9 and TRBJ1-1, with a possible D match to TRBD1 (5 bases). CDR1 is SEHNR, CDR2 FQNEAQ, per germline (reference sequence). The germline V and J ends were trimmed by 5 bases and 6 bases, with 16 bases remaining between them. The CDR3 spans 14 residues. For the CDR3, the DNA is TGTGCCAGCAGCCCGGGGCGGGGGGACGCTGAAGCTTTCTTT. Translating it yields CASSPGRGDAEAFF.

The chain couples TRBV3-1 (or the pseudogene TRBV3-2) to TRBJ2-3, with D tentatively TRBD2 (5 bases). V was clipped by 4 bases and J by 6 bases, with 14 bases between them. The CDR3 covers 14 residues. CDR1 and CDR2 (germline): LGHDT, YNNKEL (reference sequence). CDR3 in DNA: TGTGCCAGCAGCCCCTGGACTTCTCCGGATACGCAGTATTTT. It yields the protein CASSPWTSPDTQYF.

The rearrangement uses TRBV20-1 and TRBJ2-3; TRBD2 might be the D (6 bases). Germline CDR1 reads DFQATT; CDR2 reads SNEGSKA (reference sequence). The CDR3 runs to 18 residues. Trimming took off 3 bases at V and 3 bases at J, with 25 bases between the two ends. CDR3 in amino acids: CSASHPAPTSTFTDTQYF. CDR3 DNA: TGCAGTGCTAGTCATCCTGCTCCAACTAGCACTTTTACAGATACGCAGTATTTT.

This clone was detected a few times. V and J are TRBV5-1 and TRBJ2-1; no clear D gene. The CDR3 is made up of 15 amino acids. Germline lookup yields CDR1 SGHRS and CDR2 YFSETQ. The ends were cut back, 0 bases at V and 4 bases at J, with 11 bases in the middle. The CDR3 loop reads CASSLDAEIYNEQFF. In DNA, the CDR3 is TGCGCCAGCAGCTTGGACGCGGAAATATACAATGAGCAGTTCTTC. Looking up the rest from reference TRBV5-1 and TRBJ2-1 gives the full variable domain: KAGVTQTPRYLIKTRGQQVTLSCSPISGHRSVSWYQQTPGQGLQFLFEYFSETQRNKGNFPGRFSGRQFSNSRSEMNVSTLELGDSALYLCASSLDAEIYNEQFFGPGTRLTVL.

The chain carries TRBV9 and TRBJ2-3; TRBD1 might be the D (6 bases). Germline V gene data show CDR1 as SGDLS and CDR2 as YYNGEE. The CDR3 is made up of 16 amino acids. V lost 2 bases and J 2 bases, leaving 15 bases between the germline ends. CDR3 loop: CASSVSQGISTDTQYF. The CDR3 bases are TGTGCCAGCAGCGTTTCGCAGGGGATATCCACAGATACGCAGTATTTT.